This T cell receptor (beta chain) was sequenced during a study of CD8 T cells in ankylosing spondylitis. Whole-study findings and limits: There was a TCR beta motif, made of several highly homologous variants, that appeared characteristic of ankylosing spondylitis blood.

Germline V gives CDR1 SGHRS, CDR2 YFSETQ. The junction had 11 bases not matched to a gene; V was cut back by 4 bases and J by 4 bases. The CDR3 totals 15 residues. As for this clonotype: Its antigen is undetermined.

Quantitative 5'-RACE with molecular barcodes was used to make the TCR beta libraries. One entry per CDR3 protein results from TCRdb running MiXCR on the 5' RACE reads. The sample has 340,000 or so distinct CDR3 sequences, roughly 14% seen once; the top ten hold about 1%. The sequence was collected from a male donor with ankylosing spondylitis or in good health (not recorded which). The gene calls are TRBV5-1 and TRBJ2-7, with 7 nucleotides matching TRBD2. Sequencing input: blood, either unsorted or a sorted T cell fraction (not recorded which). In DNA form, the CDR3 reads TGCGCCAGCAGCCTCGATCCGGGCGGGGGATACGAGCAGTACTTC. Residues: CASSLDPGGGYEQYF.